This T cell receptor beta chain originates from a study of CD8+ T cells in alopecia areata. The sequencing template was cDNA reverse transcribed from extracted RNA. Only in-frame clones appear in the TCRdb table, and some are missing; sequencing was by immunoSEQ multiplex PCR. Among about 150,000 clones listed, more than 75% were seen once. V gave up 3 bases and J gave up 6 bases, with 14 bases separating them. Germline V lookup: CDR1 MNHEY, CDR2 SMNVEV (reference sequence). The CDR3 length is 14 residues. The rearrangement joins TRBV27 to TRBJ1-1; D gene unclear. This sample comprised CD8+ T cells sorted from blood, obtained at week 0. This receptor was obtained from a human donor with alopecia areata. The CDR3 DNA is TGTGCCAGCAGTTTCGCGGGCCCCCTCGCTGAAGCTTTCTTT. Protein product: CASSFAGPLAEAFF.